These T cell receptor beta chains were read from a single sample in a study of blood T cell repertoires in COVID-19. Some clones are missing from TCRdb's copy, which holds only in-frame ones; the method was immunoSEQ multiplex PCR. The repertoire has 250,000 or so clones, 83% of them found once; the top ten carry around 5.2%. The material sequenced was peripheral blood. The receptors shown here come from a human donor in a cohort sampled during active COVID-19. CDR3s include the opening cysteine and the closing phenylalanine or tryptophan. The order of the fields is clone size, D gene, V gene, J gene, CDR3 protein, CDR3 DNA. A D gene is named only where the DNA matches it firmly. Some rows mark clone size as missing; the rest say once, few, many or name a class of expanded clone.

>NA|NA|TRBV5-4|TRBJ2-3
CASSLLGTDTQYF
TGTGCCAGCAGCTTGCTCGGCACAGATACGCAGTATTTT
>NA|TRBD1|TRBV6-5|TRBJ1-4
CASSYRQGFEKLFF
TGTGCCAGCAGTTACCGACAGGGGTTCGAAAAACTGTTTTTT
>NA|TRBD1|TRBV5-8|TRBJ2-7
CASIYRGTLYEQYF
TGTGCCAGCATCTACAGGGGGACTCTCTACGAGCAGTACTTC
>NA|NA|TRBV14|TRBJ2-7
CASSLSGGRSSYEQYF
TGTGCCAGCAGCCTTTCCGGCGGGCGGAGCTCCTACGAGCAGTACTTC
>NA|NA|TRBV11-2|TRBJ2-7
CASYKDYEQYF
TGTGCCAGCTACAAAGACTACGAGCAGTACTTC
>NA|NA|TRBV6-5|TRBJ2-2
CASSLLGPGELFF
TGTGCCAGCAGCCTTCTTGGCCCCGGGGAGCTGTTTTTT
>NA|NA|TRBV11-2|TRBJ1-3
CASSFHRAGNTIYF
TGTGCCAGCAGCTTTCACAGGGCTGGAAACACCATATATTTT
>NA|TRBD2|TRBV18|TRBJ2-7
CASSQSSGANYEQYF
TGTGCCAGCTCGCAGTCTAGCGGGGCTAACTACGAGCAGTACTTC
>NA|NA|TRBV12-3/TRBV12-4|TRBJ1-1
CASSLARGSEAFF
TGTGCCAGCAGTTTAGCGAGGGGGAGTGAAGCTTTCTTT
>NA|TRBD2|TRBV19|TRBJ2-3
CASSPPPTSGRYDTQYF
TGTGCCAGTAGTCCTCCCCCGACTAGCGGGAGATACGATACGCAGTATTTT
>NA|NA|TRBV5-6|TRBJ2-3
CASSLGADTQYF
TGTGCCAGCAGCTTGGGAGCAGATACGCAGTATTTT
>NA|NA|TRBV5-4|TRBJ2-5
CASSMEPEGQETQYF
TGTGCCAGCAGCATGGAACCGGAGGGCCAAGAGACCCAGTACTTC
>NA|TRBD2|TRBV28|TRBJ2-3
CASSRPSGNTDTQYF
TGTGCCAGCAGTAGGCCTAGCGGGAATACAGATACGCAGTATTTT
>NA|TRBD2|TRBV14|TRBJ2-5
CASSPTAGTRQYF
TGTGCCAGCAGCCCCACTGCCGGGACTAGGCAGTACTTC
>NA|NA|TRBV6-4|TRBJ2-1
CASSRTPGSNEQFF
TGTGCCAGCAGCCGGACGCCCGGGAGCAATGAGCAGTTCTTC
>NA|TRBD1|TRBV7-2|TRBJ1-2
CASSTSTGEGYTF
TGTGCCAGCAGCACCTCGACAGGGGAGGGCTACACCTTC
>NA|NA|TRBV29-1|TRBJ1-1
CSGGQIEAFF
TGCAGCGGTGGACAGATTGAAGCTTTCTTT
>NA|NA|TRBV28|TRBJ1-6
CASRPPIGPGVNAYNSPLHF
TGTGCCAGCAGACCCCCCATTGGCCCAGGCGTAAACGCCTATAATTCACCCCTCCACTTT
>few|NA|TRBV30|TRBJ2-2
CAWSWQVNTGELFF
TGTGCCTGGAGTTGGCAGGTTAACACCGGGGAGCTGTTTTTT
>once|TRBD1|TRBV5-1|TRBJ2-5
CASSLDEGADETQYF
TGCGCCAGCAGCTTGGACGAGGGGGCGGATGAGACCCAGTACTTC
>NA|TRBD2|TRBV7-2|TRBJ2-7
CASSLASTSGLSSYEQYF
TGTGCCAGCAGCTTAGCTTCGACTAGCGGCTTAAGCTCCTACGAGCAGTACTTC
>NA|NA|TRBV5-1|TRBJ2-7
CASSSSLYEQYF
TGCGCCAGCAGCTCCTCCCTCTACGAGCAGTACTTC
>NA|NA|TRBV19|TRBJ2-4
CATSRGRGSLFGTKNIQYF
TGTGCCACCTCAAGGGGCAGGGGCTCATTATTTGGGACCAAAAACATTCAGTACTTC
>NA|TRBD1|TRBV5-1|TRBJ1-2
CASSSTTGTGIYGYTF
TGCGCCAGCAGCTCGACTACCGGGACAGGGATCTATGGCTACACCTTC
>NA|TRBD2|TRBV11-2|TRBJ2-5
CASSLVSGGETQYF
TGTGCCAGCAGCTTAGTATCGGGAGGAGAGACCCAGTACTTC
>NA|NA|TRBV25-1|TRBJ1-1
CASRPSGGLTFF
TGTGCCAGCAGGCCTTCGGGGGGGTTGACTTTCTTT
>NA|TRBD2|TRBV29-1|TRBJ2-7
CSVDLGLAGATYEQYF
TGCAGCGTTGACCTGGGACTAGCGGGGGCGACCTACGAGCAGTACTTC
>NA|NA|TRBV5-1|TRBJ2-3
CASSPAGTSTDTQYF
TGCGCCAGCAGCCCCGCCGGGACTTCCACAGATACGCAGTATTTT
>NA|TRBD1|TRBV24-1|TRBJ1-1
CATSASPRQGEVTEAFF
TGTGCCACCAGTGCTTCGCCCAGACAGGGGGAGGTCACTGAAGCTTTCTTT
>NA|NA|TRBV6-5|TRBJ1-6
CASRDRDNSPLHF
TGTGCCAGCAGGGACAGAGATAATTCACCCCTCCACTTT
>NA|NA|TRBV7-9|TRBJ2-3
CASTQTSTDTQYF
TGTGCCAGCACGCAGACTAGCACAGATACGCAGTATTTT
>NA|NA|TRBV12-3/TRBV12-4|TRBJ2-4
CASRDGGPNIQYF
TGTGCCAGCAGGGATGGGGGCCCAAACATTCAGTACTTC
>NA|NA|TRBV19|TRBJ2-3
CASSIQGGAADTQYF
TGTGCCAGTAGTATACAAGGGGGGGCTGCAGATACGCAGTATTTT
>NA|NA|TRBV25-1|TRBJ2-2
CASSSAVGVMTGELFF
TGTGCCAGCAGTTCGGCTGTCGGGGTAATGACCGGGGAGCTGTTTTTT
>NA|NA|TRBV28|TRBJ2-2
CASSTTWTNTGELFF
TGTGCCAGCAGTACGACTTGGACAAACACCGGGGAGCTGTTTTTT
>NA|TRBD2|TRBV5-1|TRBJ2-1
CASSKRSGGANEQFF
TGCGCCAGCAGTAAAAGAAGCGGGGGGGCGAATGAGCAGTTCTTC
>NA|TRBD2|TRBV12-3/TRBV12-4|TRBJ2-7
CASRPGLVYEQYF
TGTGCCAGCAGACCGGGACTAGTATACGAGCAGTACTTC
>few|TRBD2|TRBV5-1|TRBJ2-5
CASSLSTGGPGRETQYF
TGCGCCAGCAGCTTGTCAACGGGGGGGCCAGGTCGAGAGACCCAGTACTTC
>NA|NA|TRBV29-1|TRBJ1-1
CSARRSDTEAFF
TGCAGCGCCCGCCGGTCGGACACTGAAGCTTTCTTT